This T cell receptor (beta chain) derives from a study of OX40 agonist ivuxolimab in advanced cancers. Here immunoSEQ multiplex PCR was the method, and the copy in TCRdb shows in-frame clones only, minus some. The data show about 49,000 clones, around 80% seen once. Germline values: CDR1 MDHEN, CDR2 SYDVKM. V lost 6 bases to trimming and J lost 2 bases; unmatched junction nucleotides: 11. The CDR3 contains 18 residues. Study-wide points: Clonal expansion was among the lowest in partial responders at 0.1-3.0 mg/kg, especially CD8+.

A remark on this clone: Its antigen is undetermined.

The sequence derives from an adult with an advanced solid tumor such as melanoma, head and neck, liver or kidney cancer. The chain employs TRBV28 and TRBJ2-6; 9 bases map to TRBD1. Material: CD4+ or CD8+ T cells sorted from blood, obtained in a trial of the OX40 agonist ivuxolimab. CDR3 region: CASRSILQGAPGANVLTF. The CDR3 DNA follows: TGTGCCAGCAGATCTATACTACAGGGGGCGCCTGGGGCCAACGTCCTGACTTTC. The whole variable domain, filled in from reference TRBV28 and TRBJ2-6, reads DVKVTQSSRYLVKRTGEKVFLECVQDMDHENMFWYRQDPGLGLRLIYFSYDVKMKEKGDIPEGYSVSREKKERFSLILESASTNQTSMYLCASRSILQGAPGANVLTFGAGSRLTVL.